One and the same sample provided the 8 T cell receptor beta chains below, sequenced in a study of T-cell reconstitution after alpha-beta-depleted transplantation in children. The library targeted TCRbeta and was prepared with unique molecular identifiers. MiXCR was run by TCRdb on the PCR reads, yielding one entry per CDR3 protein. The sample includes around 500,000 distinct CDR3 sequences, around 13% seen only once; the top ten take around 5.8%. The sample here was PBMCs from the stem cell graft donor, taken from the stem cell graft. These receptors originate from a human donor who donated a stem cell graft to a child with combined immunodeficiency.

This chain joins TRBV7-9 and TRBJ2-7; tentatively, D is TRBD2 (5 bases). Trimming took 0 bases from V and 3 from J, leaving 6 bases between them. The CDR3 sequence is 13 residues long. Germline V gives CDR1 SEHNR, CDR2 FQNEAQ (reference sequence). The CDR3 DNA is TGTGCCAGCAGCTTAGCGGGAGACTACGAGCAGTACTTC. Protein product: CASSLAGDYEQYF.

This clonotype was detected only a few times. The chain couples TRBV15 to TRBJ2-7; perhaps TRBD1 as D (5 bases). Germline CDR1 LNHNV, CDR2 YYDKDF (reference sequence). CDR3 size: 14 residues. The V and J ends lost 3 bases and 2 bases respectively, with 11 bases between them. This CDR3 reads CATSRTQVPYEQYF. The CDR3 coding sequence is TGTGCCACCAGCAGGACACAGGTACCCTACGAGCAGTACTTC.

This clonotype was counted at least ten times. The chain is built from TRBV20-1 and TRBJ2-5, with TRBD2 identical over 8 bases. CDR1 is DFQATT and CDR2 is SNEGSKA in the germline V gene (reference sequence). The CDR3 is 16 amino acids. The ends lost 1 base at V and 1 base at J; junction bases unmatched: 8. CDR3 sequence (DNA): TGCAGTGCTAGAGTCATGGCTAGCGGGTTCCAAGAGACCCAGTACTTC. Its protein product is CSARVMASGFQETQYF.

In its sample, this clonotype was seen a few times. The chain combines TRBV5-5 with TRBJ1-1; no definite D call. CDR1 is SGHKS and CDR2 is YYEKEE in the germline V gene (reference sequence). Trimming stripped 2 bases from V and 8 bases from J, with 16 bases between. This CDR3 is built from 14 residues. The CDR3 loop is CASSFRLLNPEAFF. The CDR3 DNA sequence: TGTGCCAGCAGCTTTCGACTGCTGAACCCAGAAGCTTTCTTT.

This clonotype has only a few counts. DNA for the CDR3: TGTGCCAGCAGTCAGACAATAGAACAGCCCCAGCATTTT. Protein sequence: CASSQTIEQPQHF. This chain uses TRBV12-3 or TRBV12-4 with TRBJ1-5; unclear D gene. V was cut by 5 bases and J by 7 bases, with 12 bases left in between. The CDR3 totals 13 residues.

This clonotype has ten or more counts. The V call is TRBV5-1, the J call TRBJ1-1, with 7 bases identical to TRBD1. CDR3 length: 14 amino acids. Trimming at V came to 4 bases and at J to 3 bases, leaving 6 bases not matched to a gene. In germline, CDR1 is SGHRS, CDR2 YFSETQ. This chain's CDR3 is CASSPYRGDTEAFF. The CDR3 bases are TGCGCCAGCAGCCCCTACAGGGGTGACACTGAAGCTTTCTTT.

The V gene is TRBV12-3 or TRBV12-4, the J gene TRBJ2-1; 15 nucleotides align to TRBD2. Trimming cost V 6 bases and J 0 bases; bases outside gene matches: 9. There are 19 residues in the CDR3. CDR3 loop: CASSLTGTSGRSSYNEQFF. Written as DNA, the CDR3 is TGTGCCAGCAGCTTGACCGGGACTAGCGGGAGGAGCTCCTACAATGAGCAGTTCTTC.

This clonotype was seen a handful of times. V usage is TRBV28 and J usage is TRBJ2-1, with D possibly TRBD2 on 5 matching bases. Trimming removed 2 bases at V and 7 bases at J, with 12 bases between. This CDR3 is built from 14 residues. Germline assignment: CDR1 MDHEN and CDR2 SYDVKM. In nucleotides, the CDR3 is TGTGCCAGCAGTTTAGGAGGCGCCCGGAATGAGCAGTTCTTC. Amino acid sequence: CASSLGGARNEQFF.